Listed below are T cell receptor beta chains from one sample, sequenced in a study of blood T cell repertoires in COVID-19. Sequencing was performed with immunoSEQ multiplex PCR; in TCRdb, only in-frame clones are kept and a portion is missing. The table lists about 160,000 clones, roughly 80% of them singletons. Sequencing was done on a sample of PBMCs or T cells enriched from blood (not recorded which). The receptor set was obtained from a woman aged 40 to 50 with acute COVID-19. Both conserved end residues are part of each CDR3. The D gene is left open where the match is weak. Clone size is not always given. Where it is, it says once, few, many or a class for expanded clones.

v_call,clone_size,d_call,j_call,cdr3_nt,cdr3_aa
TRBV30,.,.,TRBJ1-5,TGTGCCTGGGCCTTATTTGGGGGCCAGCCCCAGCATTTT,CAWALFGGQPQHF
TRBV19,once,.,TRBJ1-2,TGTGCCAGTAGTGCGGACAGAGTAGTTGATGGCTACACCTTC,CASSADRVVDGYTF
TRBV5-6,few,TRBD2,TRBJ2-1,TGTGCCAGCAGCCCTTACGGGACTAGCGGGAGAATTCGGCAGTTCTTC,CASSPYGTSGRIRQFF
TRBV19,.,TRBD1,TRBJ2-3,TGTGCCAGTAAGGGGACGGACAGGGACAGCACAGATACGCAGTATTTT,CASKGTDRDSTDTQYF
TRBV7-2,.,TRBD2,TRBJ2-1,TGTGCCAGCAGCCCACGGACTAGCGGGAAAGGGCAGTTCTTC,CASSPRTSGKGQFF
TRBV9,.,.,TRBJ1-1,TGTGCCAGCAGCATTGCCGGTGGCACTGAAGCTTTCTTT,CASSIAGGTEAFF
TRBV11-3,.,TRBD2,TRBJ2-1,TGTGCCAGCAGCTTAGAGGGGACTACATCGGATGAGCAGTTCTTC,CASSLEGTTSDEQFF
TRBV6-5,.,.,TRBJ1-6,TGTGCCAGCAGGGCACAGGCGAATTCACCCCTCCACTTT,CASRAQANSPLHF
TRBV14,.,.,TRBJ2-6,TGTGCCAGCAGCCATTTACGCAGCTCTGGGGCCAACGTCCTGACTTTC,CASSHLRSSGANVLTF
TRBV5-1,.,TRBD1,TRBJ2-2,TGCGCCAGCAGCAGAGGACAGGGGTATGACACCGGGGAGCTGTTTTTT,CASSRGQGYDTGELFF
TRBV2,.,.,TRBJ2-7,TGTGCCAGCAGTGTACTAGCTACTTACGAGCAGTACTTC,CASSVLATYEQYF
TRBV6-5,.,.,TRBJ1-2,TGTGCCAGCAGGAGGAGTGGGGGGGACTATGGCTACACCTTC,CASRRSGGDYGYTF
TRBV2,.,.,TRBJ2-1,TGTGCCAGCAGCCCCCTAGTCGGGCAGTTCTTC,CASSPLVGQFF
TRBV12-3/TRBV12-4,.,.,TRBJ2-1,TGTGCCAGCAGTTCTTGGGGCGATAATGAGCAGTTCTTC,CASSSWGDNEQFF
TRBV27,.,.,TRBJ1-1,TGTGCCAGCAGACAACCGGGACTCCAGAACACTGAAGCTTTCTTT,CASRQPGLQNTEAFF
TRBV2,.,.,TRBJ1-1,TGTGCCAGCAGGGAGGAGGGCACTGAAGCTTTCTTT,CASREEGTEAFF
TRBV18,.,.,TRBJ2-6,TGTGCCAGCTCACAGACGACAGGAGGTACTGGGGCCAACGTCCTGACTTTC,CASSQTTGGTGANVLTF
TRBV30,.,.,TRBJ1-6,TGTGCCTGGAGTGTCTCCTGGGGGGAATCACCCCTCCACTTT,CAWSVSWGESPLHF
TRBV30,.,TRBD2,TRBJ2-1,TGTGCCTGGAGCCTCCGACTAGCCCATGAGCAGTTCTTC,CAWSLRLAHEQFF
TRBV19,.,.,TRBJ2-2,TGTGCCAGTAGTGACAGAGGCACCGGGGAGCTGTTTTTT,CASSDRGTGELFF
TRBV28,few,.,TRBJ2-5,TGTGCCAGCAGCCTACAAGAGACCCAGTACTTC,CASSLQETQYF
TRBV3-1/TRBV3-2,.,.,TRBJ1-2,TGTGCCAGCAGCCCGACAGGCTATGGCTACACCTTC,CASSPTGYGYTF
TRBV7-7,once,TRBD1,TRBJ2-7,TGTGCTAGCAGCTTAGATGGGACAGGCCTATACTGCGAGCAGTACTTC,CASSLDGTGLYCEQYF
TRBV3-1/TRBV3-2,.,.,TRBJ2-2,TGTGCCAGCAGCCAAGATTTTGTGGGAGTCAGCACCGGGGAGCTGTTTTTT,CASSQDFVGVSTGELFF
TRBV19,.,TRBD2,TRBJ2-3,TGTGCCAGTAGTATTAGCGGGGGCACAGATACGCAGTATTTT,CASSISGGTDTQYF
TRBV2,.,.,TRBJ2-5,TGTGCCAGCAGGTTCGGGCTAGCTGAGACCCAGTACTTC,CASRFGLAETQYF